This T cell receptor (beta chain) was sequenced for a study of cytomegalovirus exposure and HLA in healthy donors. PCR amplification relied on 60 Vbeta primers (plus 13 Jbeta primers). Libraries were prepared by immunoSEQ multiplex PCR; TCRdb keeps only in-frame clonotypes and omits some of them. In the table there are fewer than 90,000 clones, about 75% of which are singletons. V was clipped by 8 bases and J by 3 bases; unmatched bases: 5. Germline CDR1 KGHSH, CDR2 LQKENI. This CDR3 comprises 13 residues. The sample taken for sequencing was PBMCs. The gene calls are TRBV18 and TRBJ2-3; 7 bases match TRBD1. The sequence came from a female donor in good health and CMV-seronegative. CDR3 nucleotide sequence: TGTGCCAGCGCAGACAGGGTGACAGATACGCAGTATTTT. Translation gives CASADRVTDTQYF.